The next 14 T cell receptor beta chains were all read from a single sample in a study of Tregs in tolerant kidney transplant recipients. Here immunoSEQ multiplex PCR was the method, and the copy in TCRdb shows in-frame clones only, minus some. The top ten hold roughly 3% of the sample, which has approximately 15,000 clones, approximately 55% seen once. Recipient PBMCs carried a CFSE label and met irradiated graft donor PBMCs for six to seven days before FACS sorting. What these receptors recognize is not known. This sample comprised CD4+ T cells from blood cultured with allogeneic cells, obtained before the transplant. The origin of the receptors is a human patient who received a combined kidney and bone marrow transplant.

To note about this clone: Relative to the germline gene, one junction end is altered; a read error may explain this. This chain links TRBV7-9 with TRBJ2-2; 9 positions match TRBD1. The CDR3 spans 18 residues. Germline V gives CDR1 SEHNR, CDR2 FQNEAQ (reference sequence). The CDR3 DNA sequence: TGTGCCAGCAAATTCCGGGACAGGGTTGGTTCGAATACCGGGGAGCTGTTTTTT. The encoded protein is CASKFRDRVGSNTGELFF.

DNA of the CDR3: TGTGCCAGCAGTTTAGGGGGGTCTGGGGCCAACGTCCTGACTTTC. As protein: CASSLGGSGANVLTF. The chain uses TRBV28 and TRBJ2-6; D may be TRBD2 (6 bases). Per germline, CDR1 MDHEN and CDR2 SYDVKM. CDR3 length: 15 amino acids. The V end was cut by 2 bases, the J end by 1 base, with 6 bases between.

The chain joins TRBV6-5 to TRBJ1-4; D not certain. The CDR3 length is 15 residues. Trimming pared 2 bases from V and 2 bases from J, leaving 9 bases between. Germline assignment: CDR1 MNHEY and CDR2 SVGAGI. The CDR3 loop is CASSYNGVTNEKLFF. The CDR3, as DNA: TGTGCCAGCAGTTACAACGGGGTCACTAATGAAAAACTGTTTTTT.

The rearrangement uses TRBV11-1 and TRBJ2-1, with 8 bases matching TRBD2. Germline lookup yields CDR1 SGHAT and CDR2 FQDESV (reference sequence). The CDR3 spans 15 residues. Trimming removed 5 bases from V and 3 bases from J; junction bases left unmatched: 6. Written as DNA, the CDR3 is TGTGCCAGCAGCGTGGAACTAGCGGTCTACAATGAGCAGTTCTTC. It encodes CASSVELAVYNEQFF.

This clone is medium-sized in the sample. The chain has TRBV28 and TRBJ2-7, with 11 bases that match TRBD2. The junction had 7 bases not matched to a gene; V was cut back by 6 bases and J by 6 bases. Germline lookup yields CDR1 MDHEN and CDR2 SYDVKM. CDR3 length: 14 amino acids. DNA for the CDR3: TGTGCCAGCAGAACCGGGACTAGCGGTCCCGAGCAGTACTTC. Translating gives CASRTGTSGPEQYF.

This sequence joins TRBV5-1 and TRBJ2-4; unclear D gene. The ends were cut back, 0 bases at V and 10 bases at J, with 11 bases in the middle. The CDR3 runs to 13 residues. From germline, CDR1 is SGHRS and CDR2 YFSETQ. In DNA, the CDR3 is TGCGCCAGCAGCTTGGGGCAGGTTGGGATTCAGTACTTC. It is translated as CASSLGQVGIQYF.

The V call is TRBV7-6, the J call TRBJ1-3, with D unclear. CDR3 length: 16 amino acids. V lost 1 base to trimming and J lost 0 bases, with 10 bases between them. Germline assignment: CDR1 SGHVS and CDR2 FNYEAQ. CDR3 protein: CASSLVLESSGNTIYF. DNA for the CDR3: TGTGCCAGCAGCTTAGTGTTAGAGAGCTCTGGAAACACCATATATTTT.

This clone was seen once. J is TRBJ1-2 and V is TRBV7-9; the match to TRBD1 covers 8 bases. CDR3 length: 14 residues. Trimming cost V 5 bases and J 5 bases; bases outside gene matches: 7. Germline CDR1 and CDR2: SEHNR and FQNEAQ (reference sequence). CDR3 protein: CASSPSDRVYGYTF. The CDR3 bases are TGTGCCAGCAGCCCGTCGGACAGGGTTTATGGCTACACCTTC. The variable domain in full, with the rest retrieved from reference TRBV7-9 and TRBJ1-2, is DTGVSQNPRHKITKRGQNVTFRCDPISEHNRLYWYRQTLGQGPEFLTYFQNEAQLEKSRLLSDRFSAERPKGSFSTLEIQRTEQGDSAMYLCASSPSDRVYGYTFGSGTRLTVV.

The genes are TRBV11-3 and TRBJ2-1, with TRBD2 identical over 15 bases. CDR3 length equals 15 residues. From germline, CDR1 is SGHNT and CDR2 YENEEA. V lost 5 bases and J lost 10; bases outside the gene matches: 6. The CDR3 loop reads CASSHRGTSGGEQFF. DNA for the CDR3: TGTGCCAGCAGCCACCGGGGGACTAGCGGGGGGGAGCAGTTCTTC.

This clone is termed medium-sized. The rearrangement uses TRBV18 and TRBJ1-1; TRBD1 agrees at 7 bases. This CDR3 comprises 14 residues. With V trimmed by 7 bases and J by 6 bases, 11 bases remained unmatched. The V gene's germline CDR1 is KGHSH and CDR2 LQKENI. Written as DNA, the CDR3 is TGTGCCAGCTTGGCGACAGGGCCGCCTCCTGAAGCTTTCTTT. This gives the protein CASLATGPPPEAFF.

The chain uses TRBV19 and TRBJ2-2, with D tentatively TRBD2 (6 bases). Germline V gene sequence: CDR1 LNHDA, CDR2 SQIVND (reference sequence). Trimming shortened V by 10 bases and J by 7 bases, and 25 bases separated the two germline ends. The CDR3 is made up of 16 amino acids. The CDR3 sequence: CATSGSRETGSGELFF. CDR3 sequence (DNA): TGTGCCACCTCAGGGTCGCGGGAAACGGGAAGCGGGGAGCTGTTTTTT.

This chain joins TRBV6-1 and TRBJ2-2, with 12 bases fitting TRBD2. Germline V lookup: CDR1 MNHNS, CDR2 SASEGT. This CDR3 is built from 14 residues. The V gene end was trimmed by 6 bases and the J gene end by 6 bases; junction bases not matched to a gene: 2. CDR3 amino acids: CASRLAGGAGELFF. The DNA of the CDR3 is TGTGCCAGCAGGCTAGCGGGAGGGGCCGGGGAGCTGTTTTTT.

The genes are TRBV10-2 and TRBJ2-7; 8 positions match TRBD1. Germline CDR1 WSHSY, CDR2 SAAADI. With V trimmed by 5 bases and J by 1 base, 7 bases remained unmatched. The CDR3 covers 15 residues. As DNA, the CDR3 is TGCGCCAGCAGTAAGGACAGGGCAAGATCCTACGAGCAGTACTTC. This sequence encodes CASSKDRARSYEQYF.

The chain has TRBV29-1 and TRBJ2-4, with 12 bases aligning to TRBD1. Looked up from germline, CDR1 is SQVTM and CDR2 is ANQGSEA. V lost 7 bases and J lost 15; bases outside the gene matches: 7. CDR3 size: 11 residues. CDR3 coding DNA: TGCAGCGCCGGGGACAGGGGGCAACTGTACTTC. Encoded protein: CSAGDRGQLYF.